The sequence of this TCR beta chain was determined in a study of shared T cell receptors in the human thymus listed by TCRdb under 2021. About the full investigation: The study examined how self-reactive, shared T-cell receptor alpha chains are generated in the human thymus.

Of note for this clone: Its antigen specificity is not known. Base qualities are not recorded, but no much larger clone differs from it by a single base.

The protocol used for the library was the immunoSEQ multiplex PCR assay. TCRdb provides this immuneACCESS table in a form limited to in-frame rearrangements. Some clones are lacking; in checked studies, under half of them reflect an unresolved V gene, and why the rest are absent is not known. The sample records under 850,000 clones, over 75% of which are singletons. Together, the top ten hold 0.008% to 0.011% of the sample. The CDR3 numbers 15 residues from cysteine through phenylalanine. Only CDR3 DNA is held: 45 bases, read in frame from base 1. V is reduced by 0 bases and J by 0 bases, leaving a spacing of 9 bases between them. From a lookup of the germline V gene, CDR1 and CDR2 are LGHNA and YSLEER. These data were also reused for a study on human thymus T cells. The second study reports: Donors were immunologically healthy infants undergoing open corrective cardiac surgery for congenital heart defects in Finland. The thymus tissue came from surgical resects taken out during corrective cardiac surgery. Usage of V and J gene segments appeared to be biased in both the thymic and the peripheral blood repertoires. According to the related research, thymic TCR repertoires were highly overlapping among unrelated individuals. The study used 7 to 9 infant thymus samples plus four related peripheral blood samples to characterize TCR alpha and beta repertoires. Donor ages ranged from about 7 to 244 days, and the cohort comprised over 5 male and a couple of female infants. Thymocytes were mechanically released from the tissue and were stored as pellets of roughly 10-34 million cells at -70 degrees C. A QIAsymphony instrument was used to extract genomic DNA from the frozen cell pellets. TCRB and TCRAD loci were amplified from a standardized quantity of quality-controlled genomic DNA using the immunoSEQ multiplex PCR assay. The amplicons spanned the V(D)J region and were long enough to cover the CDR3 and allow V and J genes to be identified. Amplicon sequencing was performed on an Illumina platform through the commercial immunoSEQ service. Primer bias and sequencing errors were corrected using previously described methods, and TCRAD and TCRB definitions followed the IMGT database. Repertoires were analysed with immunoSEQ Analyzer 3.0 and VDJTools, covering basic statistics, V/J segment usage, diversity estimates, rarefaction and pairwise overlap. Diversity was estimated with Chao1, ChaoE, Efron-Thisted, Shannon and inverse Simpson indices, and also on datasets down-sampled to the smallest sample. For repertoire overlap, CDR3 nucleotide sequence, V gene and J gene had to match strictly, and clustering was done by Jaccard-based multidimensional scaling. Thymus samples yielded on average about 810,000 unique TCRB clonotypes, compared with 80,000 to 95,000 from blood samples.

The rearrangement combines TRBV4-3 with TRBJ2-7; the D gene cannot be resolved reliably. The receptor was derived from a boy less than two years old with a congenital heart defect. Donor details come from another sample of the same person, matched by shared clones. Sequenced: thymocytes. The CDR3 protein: CASSQDFATSYEQYF. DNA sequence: TGCGCCAGCAGCCAAGATTTTGCTACCTCCTACGAGCAGTACTTC.